One and the same sample provided the 4 T cell receptor beta chains below, sequenced in a study of T cells in Graves' hyperthyroidism and ophthalmopathy. Amplification targeted TCR beta CDR3 regions from RNA transcripts. The HTBI set primed first-round TCR CDR3 RT-PCR. TCRdb recomputed calls from the multiplex PCR reads with MiXCR, one row per CDR3 protein. In the table there are about 420,000 distinct CDR3 sequences, more than 15% of which are singletons. Sequencing was carried out using blood. The source is a woman between 18 and 30 years old with Graves' hyperthyroidism.

This clonotype was recorded at least ten times. The chain recombines TRBV7-2 with TRBJ2-3, with a possible D match to TRBD1 (6 bases). The CDR3 loop spans 15 amino acids. V shed 3 bases and J shed 2 bases, with 12 bases lying between them. Germline V gene sequence: CDR1 SGHTA, CDR2 FQGNSA. The CDR3 nucleotides are TGTGCCAGCAGCTTCATGGGGGCTCTCACAGATACGCAGTATTTT. Its translation: CASSFMGALTDTQYF. The variable domain in full, with the rest retrieved from reference TRBV7-2 and TRBJ2-3, is GAGVSQSPSNKVTEKGKDVELRCDPISGHTALYWYRQSLGQGLEFLIYFQGNSAPDKSGLPSDRFSAERTGGSVSTLTIQRTQQEDSAVYLCASSFMGALTDTQYFGPGTRLTVL.

Regarding this clonotype: Possible read error: a much larger clone is one base away. This chain links TRBV7-8 with TRBJ2-1, with 9 bases fitting TRBD2. The CDR3 runs 16 residues. Germline V gene data show CDR1 as SGHVS and CDR2 as FQNEAQ. CDR3 coding DNA: TGTGCCAGCAGTCAAGCGGGAGGTAGGGCTTACAATGAGCAGCTCTTC. This sequence encodes CASSQAGGRAYNEQLF.

This clonotype appeared many times. The chain is built from TRBV5-6 and TRBJ2-1, with 9 bases that match TRBD1. Germline CDR1 SGHDT, CDR2 YYEEEE. The V segment lost 6 bases and the J segment 5 bases; nucleotides outside the gene matches: 6. The CDR3 runs to 14 residues. The CDR3 is CASIQTGGDNEQFF. The CDR3 DNA sequence: TGTGCCAGCATCCAGACAGGGGGAGACAATGAGCAGTTCTTC.

The genes are TRBV12-3 or TRBV12-4 and TRBJ1-5; D call uncertain. This CDR3 spans 14 amino acids. V lost 6 bases, J lost 4 bases, and 13 bases lay in between. The CDR3 region has the DNA TGTGCCAGCAGACACGCGGCAAATAATCAGCCCCAGCATTTT. This codes for CASRHAANNQPQHF.